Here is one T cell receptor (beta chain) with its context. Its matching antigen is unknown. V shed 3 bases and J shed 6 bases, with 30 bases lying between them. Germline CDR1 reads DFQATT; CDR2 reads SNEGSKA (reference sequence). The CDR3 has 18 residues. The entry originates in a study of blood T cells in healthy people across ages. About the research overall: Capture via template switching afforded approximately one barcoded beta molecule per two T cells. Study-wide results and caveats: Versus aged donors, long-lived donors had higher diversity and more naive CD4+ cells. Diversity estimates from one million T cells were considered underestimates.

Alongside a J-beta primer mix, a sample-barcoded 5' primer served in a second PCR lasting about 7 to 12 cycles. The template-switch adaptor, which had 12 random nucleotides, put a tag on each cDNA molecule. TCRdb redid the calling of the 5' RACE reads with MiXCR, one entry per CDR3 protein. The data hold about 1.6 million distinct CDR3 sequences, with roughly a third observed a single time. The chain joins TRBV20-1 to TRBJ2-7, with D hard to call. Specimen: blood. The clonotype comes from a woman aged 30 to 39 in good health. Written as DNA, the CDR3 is TGCAGTGCTAGCCACCTTACCCCGGAAGACGGAACCTTAGTCGAGCAGTACTTC. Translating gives CSASHLTPEDGTLVEQYF.